This T cell receptor beta chain was captured by sequencing in a study of cytomegalovirus exposure and HLA in healthy donors. PCR amplification relied on 60 Vbeta primers (plus 13 Jbeta primers). Assay: immunoSEQ multiplex PCR; the TCRdb copy retains only in-frame clones and omits some. Of around 130,000 clones detected, about 74% appear once; the ten largest clones hold over 0.9%. CDR3 length: 17 residues. With V trimmed by 8 bases and J by 4 bases, 18 bases remained unmatched. Germline lookup yields CDR1 MDHEN and CDR2 SYDVKM. The chain has TRBV28 and TRBJ2-7; 9 bases agree with TRBD1. The sequenced sample was PBMCs. The receptor comes from a woman in her fifties or sixties in good health and CMV-seronegative. CDR3 residues: CASQGPHNPDRGYEQYF. The CDR3 DNA is TGTGCCAGCCAAGGTCCTCACAACCCCGACAGGGGGTACGAGCAGTACTTC.